This T cell receptor (beta chain) was identified during a study of shared clonotypes between healthy human individuals. About the study: Aged between 18 and 49, the donors were a couple of women and three men. Study outcomes and limitations: For naive CD4 cells, 4% to 6% of clonotypes were shared across a few donors.

Subsets obtained from CD4+ cells comprised CD45RA+ naive and CD45RA-negative memory cells. The CDR3 covers 14 residues. Trimming removed 3 bases from V and 2 bases from J; junction bases left unmatched: 3. In germline, CDR1 is SGHNT, CDR2 YYREEE (reference sequence). Concerning this clone itself: Antigen: not known.

Sorted subsets were amplified in replicate PCRs using around 220 ng DNA, approximately 30,000 T cell genomes. The assay was immunoSEQ multiplex PCR, and TCRdb's table has in-frame clones only and misses some. The sample yields over a million clones, approximately 80% seen once. The specimen was memory CD4+ T cells from PBMCs. As for subset: CD45RA-negative fraction. The TCR was taken from a man younger than 35 in good health. Some clones in this sample may be carry-over from other donors' samples. The chain joins TRBV5-4 to TRBJ2-7; 9 nucleotides match TRBD2. The CDR3 nucleotides read TGTGCCAGCAGCTACCTAGCGGGAACCTACGAGCAGTACTTC. Its protein is CASSYLAGTYEQYF.